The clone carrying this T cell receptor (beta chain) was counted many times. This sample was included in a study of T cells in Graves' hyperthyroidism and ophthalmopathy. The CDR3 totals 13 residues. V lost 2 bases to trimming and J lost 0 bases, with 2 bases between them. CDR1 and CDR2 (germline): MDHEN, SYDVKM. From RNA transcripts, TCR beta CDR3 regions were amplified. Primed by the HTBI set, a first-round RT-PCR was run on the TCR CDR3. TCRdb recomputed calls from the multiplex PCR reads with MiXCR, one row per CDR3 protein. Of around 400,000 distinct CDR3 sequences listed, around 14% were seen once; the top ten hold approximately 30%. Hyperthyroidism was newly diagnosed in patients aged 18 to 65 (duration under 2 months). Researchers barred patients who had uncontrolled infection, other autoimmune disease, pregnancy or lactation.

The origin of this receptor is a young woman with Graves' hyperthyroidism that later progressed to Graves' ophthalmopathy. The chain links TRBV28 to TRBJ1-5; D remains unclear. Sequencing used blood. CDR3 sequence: CASSLLSNQPQHF. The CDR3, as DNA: TGTGCCAGCAGTTTACTTAGCAATCAGCCCCAGCATTTT. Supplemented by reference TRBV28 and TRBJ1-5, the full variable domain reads DVKVTQSSRYLVKRTGEKVFLECVQDMDHENMFWYRQDPGLGLRLIYFSYDVKMKEKGDIPEGYSVSREKKERFSLILESASTNQTSMYLCASSLLSNQPQHFGDGTRLSIL.